This T cell receptor (beta chain) appears in the sequencing data of a study of T cells in Graves' hyperthyroidism and ophthalmopathy. The source material, RNA transcripts, was used to amplify TCR beta CDR3 regions. The HTBI primer set served for first-round RT-PCR of the TCR CDR3. Each CDR3 protein gets one entry after TCRdb re-called the multiplex PCR reads with MiXCR. The table records under 500,000 distinct CDR3 sequences, over 13% of them present only once. This clonotype was detected many times. Ophthalmopathy patients had Clinical Activity Score at least 3, NOSPECS grade at least 4, duration under 3 months. Sample: blood. This clonotype originated in a man in his fifties or sixties with Graves' ophthalmopathy.

In DNA, the CDR3 is TGTGCCAGCTCACCACCGGGGCACGGAGGGGAGACCCAGTACTTC. It yields the protein CASSPPGHGGETQYF. The rearrangement uses TRBV18 and TRBJ2-5, with a weak D call TRBD2 (6 bases). Germline CDR1 reads KGHSH; CDR2 reads LQKENI. The V end was cut by 0 bases, the J end by 5 bases, with 13 bases between. CDR3 size: 15 residues.